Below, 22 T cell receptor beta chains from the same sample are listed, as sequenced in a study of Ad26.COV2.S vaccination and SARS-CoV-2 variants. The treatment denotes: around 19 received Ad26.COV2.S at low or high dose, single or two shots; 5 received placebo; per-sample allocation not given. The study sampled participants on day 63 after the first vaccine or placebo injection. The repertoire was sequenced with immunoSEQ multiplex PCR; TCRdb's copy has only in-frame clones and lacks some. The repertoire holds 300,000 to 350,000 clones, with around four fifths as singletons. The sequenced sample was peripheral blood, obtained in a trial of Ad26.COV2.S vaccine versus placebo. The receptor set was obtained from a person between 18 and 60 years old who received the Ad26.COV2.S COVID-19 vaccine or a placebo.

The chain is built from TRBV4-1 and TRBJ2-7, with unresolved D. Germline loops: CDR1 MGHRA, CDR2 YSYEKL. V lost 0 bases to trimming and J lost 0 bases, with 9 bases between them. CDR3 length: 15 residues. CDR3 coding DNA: TGCGCCAGCAGCCAAGACACCCACCCCTCCTACGAGCAGTACTTC. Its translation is CASSQDTHPSYEQYF.

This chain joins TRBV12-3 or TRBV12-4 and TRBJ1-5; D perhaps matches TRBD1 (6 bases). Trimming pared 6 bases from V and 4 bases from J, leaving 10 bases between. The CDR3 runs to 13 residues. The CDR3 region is CASRRTVNQPQHF. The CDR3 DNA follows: TGTGCCAGCAGACGGACAGTTAATCAGCCCCAGCATTTT.

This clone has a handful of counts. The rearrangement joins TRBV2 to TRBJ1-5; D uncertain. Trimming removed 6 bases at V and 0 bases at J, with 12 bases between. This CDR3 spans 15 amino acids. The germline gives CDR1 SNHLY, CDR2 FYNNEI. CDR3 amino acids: CASRNSTNSNQPQHF. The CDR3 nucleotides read TGTGCCAGCAGGAATAGCACAAATAGCAATCAGCCCCAGCATTTT.

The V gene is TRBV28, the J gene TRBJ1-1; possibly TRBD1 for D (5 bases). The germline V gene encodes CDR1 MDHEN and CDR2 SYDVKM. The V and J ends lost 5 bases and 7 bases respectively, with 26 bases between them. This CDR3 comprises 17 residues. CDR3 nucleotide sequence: TGTGCCAGCAGTGGGATAAGTGGGGCAAGGGCCCTGGATGAAGCTTTCTTT. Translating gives CASSGISGARALDEAFF.

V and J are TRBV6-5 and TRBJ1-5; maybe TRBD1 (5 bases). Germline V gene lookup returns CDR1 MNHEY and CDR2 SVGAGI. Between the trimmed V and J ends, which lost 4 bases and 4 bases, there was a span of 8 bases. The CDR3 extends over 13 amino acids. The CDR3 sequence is CASSWGPNQPQHF. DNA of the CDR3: TGTGCCAGCAGTTGGGGACCTAATCAGCCCCAGCATTTT.

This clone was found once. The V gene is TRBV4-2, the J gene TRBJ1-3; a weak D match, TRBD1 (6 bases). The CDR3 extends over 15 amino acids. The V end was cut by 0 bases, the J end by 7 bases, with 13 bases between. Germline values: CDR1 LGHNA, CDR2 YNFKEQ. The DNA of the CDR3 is TGTGCCAGCAGCCAAGATCGGACAGAGGGGAACACCATATATTTT. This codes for CASSQDRTEGNTIYF.

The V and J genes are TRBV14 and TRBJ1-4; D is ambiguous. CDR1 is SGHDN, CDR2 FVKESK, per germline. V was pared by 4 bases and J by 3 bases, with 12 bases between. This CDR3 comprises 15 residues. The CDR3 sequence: CASSPWRGPNEKLFF. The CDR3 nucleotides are TGTGCCAGCAGCCCCTGGAGAGGTCCTAATGAAAAACTGTTTTTT.

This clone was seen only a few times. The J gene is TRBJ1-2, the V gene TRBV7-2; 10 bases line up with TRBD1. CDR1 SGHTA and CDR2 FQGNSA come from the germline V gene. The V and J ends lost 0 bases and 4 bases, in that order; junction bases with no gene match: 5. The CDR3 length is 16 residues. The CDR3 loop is CASSLAGTGDIYGYTF. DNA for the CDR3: TGTGCCAGCAGCTTAGCTGGGACAGGGGATATCTATGGCTACACCTTC.

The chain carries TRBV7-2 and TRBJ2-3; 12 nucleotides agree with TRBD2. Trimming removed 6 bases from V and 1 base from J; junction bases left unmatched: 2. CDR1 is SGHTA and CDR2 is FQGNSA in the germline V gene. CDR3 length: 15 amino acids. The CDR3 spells CASSPSGGGTDTQYF. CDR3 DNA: TGTGCCAGCAGTCCTAGCGGGGGGGGCACAGATACGCAGTATTTT.

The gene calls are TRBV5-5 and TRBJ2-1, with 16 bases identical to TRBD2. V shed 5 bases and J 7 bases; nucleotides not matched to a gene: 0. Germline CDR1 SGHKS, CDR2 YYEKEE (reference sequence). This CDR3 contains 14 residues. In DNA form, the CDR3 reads TGTGCCAGCAGGGGACTAGCGGGGGGGAATGAGCAGTTCTTC. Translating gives CASRGLAGGNEQFF.

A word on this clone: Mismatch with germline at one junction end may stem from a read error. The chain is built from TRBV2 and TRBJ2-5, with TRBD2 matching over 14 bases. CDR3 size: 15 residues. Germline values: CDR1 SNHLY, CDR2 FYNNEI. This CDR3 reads CASSEAGLAGVIVNF. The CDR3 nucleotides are TGTGCCAGCAGTGAAGCGGGACTAGCGGGGGTGATCGTTAACTTC.

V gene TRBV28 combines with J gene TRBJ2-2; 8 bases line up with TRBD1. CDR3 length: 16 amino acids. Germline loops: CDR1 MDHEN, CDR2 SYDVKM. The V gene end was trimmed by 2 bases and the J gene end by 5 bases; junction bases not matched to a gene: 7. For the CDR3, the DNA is TGTGCCAGCAGTTTAATCCGAGACAGGGGAACCGGGGAGCTGTTTTTT. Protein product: CASSLIRDRGTGELFF.

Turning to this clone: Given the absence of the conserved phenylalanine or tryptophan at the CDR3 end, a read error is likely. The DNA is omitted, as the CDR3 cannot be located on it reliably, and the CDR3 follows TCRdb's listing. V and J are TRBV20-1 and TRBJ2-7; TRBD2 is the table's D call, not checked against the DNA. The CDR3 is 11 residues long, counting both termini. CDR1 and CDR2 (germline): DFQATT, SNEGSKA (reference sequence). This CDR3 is CSAADRDKGTI.

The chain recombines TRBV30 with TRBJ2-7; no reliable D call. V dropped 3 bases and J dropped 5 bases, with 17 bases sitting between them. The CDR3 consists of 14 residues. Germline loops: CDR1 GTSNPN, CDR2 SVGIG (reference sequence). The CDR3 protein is CAWRVISGPHEQYF. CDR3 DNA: TGTGCCTGGAGGGTCATTTCCGGGCCCCACGAGCAGTACTTC.

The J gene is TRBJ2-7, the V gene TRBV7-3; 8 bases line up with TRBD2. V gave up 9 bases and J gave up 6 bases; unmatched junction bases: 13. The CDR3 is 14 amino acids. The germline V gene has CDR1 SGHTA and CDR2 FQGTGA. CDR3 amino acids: CASQPGLGIVEQYF. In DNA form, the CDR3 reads TGTGCCAGTCAACCGGGACTAGGGATCGTCGAGCAGTACTTC.

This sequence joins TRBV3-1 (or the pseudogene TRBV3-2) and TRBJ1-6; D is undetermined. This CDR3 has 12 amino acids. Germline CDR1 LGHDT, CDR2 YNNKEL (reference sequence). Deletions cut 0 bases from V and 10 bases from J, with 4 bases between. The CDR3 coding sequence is TGTGCCAGCAGCCAAGAGCCATCACCCCTCCACTTT. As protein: CASSQEPSPLHF.

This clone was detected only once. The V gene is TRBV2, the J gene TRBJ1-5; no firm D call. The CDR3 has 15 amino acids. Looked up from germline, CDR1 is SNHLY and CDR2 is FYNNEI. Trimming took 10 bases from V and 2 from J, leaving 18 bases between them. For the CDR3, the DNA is TGTGCCACCTCCGCGGGGAGTCCCGGCAATCAGCCCCAGCATTTT. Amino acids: CATSAGSPGNQPQHF.

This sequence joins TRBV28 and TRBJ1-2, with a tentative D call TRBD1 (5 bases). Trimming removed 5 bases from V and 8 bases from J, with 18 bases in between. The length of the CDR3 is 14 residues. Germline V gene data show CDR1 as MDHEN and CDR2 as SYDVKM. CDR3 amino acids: CASSPAFGAEGYTF. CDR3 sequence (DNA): TGTGCCAGCAGTCCGGCTTTCGGGGCAGAAGGCTACACCTTC.

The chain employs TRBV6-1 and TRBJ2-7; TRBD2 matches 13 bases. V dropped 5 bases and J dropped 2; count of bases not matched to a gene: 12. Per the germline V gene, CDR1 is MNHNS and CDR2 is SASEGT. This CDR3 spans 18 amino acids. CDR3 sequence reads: CASSKGNGGLAGTYEQYF. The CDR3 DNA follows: TGTGCCAGCAGTAAAGGGAACGGGGGACTAGCGGGGACCTACGAGCAGTACTTC.

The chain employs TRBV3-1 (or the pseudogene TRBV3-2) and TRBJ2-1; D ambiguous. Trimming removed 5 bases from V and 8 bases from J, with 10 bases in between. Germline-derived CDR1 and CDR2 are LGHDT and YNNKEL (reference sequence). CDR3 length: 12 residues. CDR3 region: CASSLIPHEQFF. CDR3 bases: TGTGCCAGCAGCTTGATCCCCCATGAGCAGTTCTTC.

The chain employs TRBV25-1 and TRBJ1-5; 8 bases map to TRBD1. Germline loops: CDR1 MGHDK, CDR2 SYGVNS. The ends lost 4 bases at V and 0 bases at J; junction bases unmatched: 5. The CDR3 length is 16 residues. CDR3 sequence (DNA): TGTGCCAGCAGTGTCGCGGACAGGGATAGCAATCAGCCCCAGCATTTT. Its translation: CASSVADRDSNQPQHF.

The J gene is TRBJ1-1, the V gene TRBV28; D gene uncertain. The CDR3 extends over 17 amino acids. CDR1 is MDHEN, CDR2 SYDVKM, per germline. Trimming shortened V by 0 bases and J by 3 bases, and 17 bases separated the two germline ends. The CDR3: CASSLWSVGPKDTEAFF. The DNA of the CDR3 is TGTGCCAGCAGTTTATGGTCAGTGGGTCCTAAAGACACTGAAGCTTTCTTT.